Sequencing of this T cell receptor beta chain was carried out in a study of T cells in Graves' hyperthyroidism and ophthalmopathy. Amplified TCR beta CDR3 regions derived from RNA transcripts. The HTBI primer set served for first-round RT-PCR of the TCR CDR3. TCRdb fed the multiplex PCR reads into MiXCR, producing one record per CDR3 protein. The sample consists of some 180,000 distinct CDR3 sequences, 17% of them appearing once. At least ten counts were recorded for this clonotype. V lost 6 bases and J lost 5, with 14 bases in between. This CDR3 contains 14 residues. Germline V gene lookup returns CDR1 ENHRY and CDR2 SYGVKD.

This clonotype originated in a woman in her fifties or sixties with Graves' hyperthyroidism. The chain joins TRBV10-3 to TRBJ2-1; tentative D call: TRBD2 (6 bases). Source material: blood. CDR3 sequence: CAIRSSGAHNEQFF. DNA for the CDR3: TGTGCCATCAGGAGTAGCGGAGCTCACAATGAGCAGTTCTTC.